The 18 T cell receptor beta chains presented below share a single source sample, sequenced in a study of T cells in tuberculosis (dated by TCRdb to between 2018 and 2020). Libraries were prepared through the immunoSEQ multiplex PCR assay. TCRdb obtained this table from immuneACCESS and retained in-frame rearrangements with V and J assigned. These tables miss some clones; where compared with another copy, unresolved V genes account for less than half of the shortfall, and the remainder is unexplained. Within this sample are 20,000 to 25,000 clones, with under 85% of them counted one time only. The ten largest clones capture under 15% of the sample. The intended sense of this specimen's time point label: new active TB diagnosis, blood taken before or within 7 days of starting treatment. This sample comprised PBMCs, obtained at tuberculosis diagnosis. Receptors originate from an adult with tuberculosis.

This clone was counted a single time. The chain links TRBV6-1 to TRBJ1-5; a possible D gene is TRBD1 (6 bases). Germline V gene data show CDR1 as MNHNS and CDR2 as SASEGT. The V end was cut by 5 bases, the J end by 5 bases, with 16 bases between. The CDR3 extends over 15 amino acids. CDR3 region: CASSSQRQGYQPQHF. The CDR3, as DNA: TGTGCCAGCAGTTCCCAAAGGCAGGGGTATCAGCCCCAGCATTTT.

This chain uses TRBV6-5 with TRBJ2-2; 9 bases agree with TRBD2. Losses at the gene ends were 0 bases for V and 7 bases for J; bases not matched to a gene: 6. Germline CDR1 is MNHEY and CDR2 is SVGAGI. This CDR3 has 16 amino acids. This CDR3 reads CASSYSASGVVGELFF. For the CDR3, the DNA is TGTGCCAGCAGTTACTCGGCTAGCGGGGTTGTCGGGGAGCTGTTTTTT.

This clone was seen just once. The V call is TRBV9, the J call TRBJ2-3; 10 bases match TRBD2. V dropped 5 bases and J dropped 4; count of bases not matched to a gene: 13. The length of the CDR3 is 17 residues. Germline V gene data show CDR1 as SGDLS and CDR2 as YYNGEE. CDR3 protein: CASSEGLGSGRSDTQYF. In nucleotides, the CDR3 is TGTGCCAGCAGTGAGGGCCTCGGTAGCGGGAGGTCAGATACGCAGTATTTT.

The V and J genes are TRBV7-8 and TRBJ2-7; 9 nucleotides align to TRBD2. Trimming took 2 bases from V and 2 from J; bases not matched to a gene: 10. CDR3 length equals 17 residues. Looked up from germline, CDR1 is SGHVS and CDR2 is FQNEAQ. The CDR3 nucleotides read TGTGCCAGCAGCTTAACCCGGCTAGCGGGAATTCCCTACGAGCAGTACTTC. Its protein product is CASSLTRLAGIPYEQYF.

This chain joins TRBV11-2 and TRBJ2-7; TRBD2 matches at 8 bases. The V segment lost 6 bases and the J segment 4 bases; nucleotides outside the gene matches: 11. The length of the CDR3 is 15 residues. Germline CDR1 and CDR2: SGHAT and FQNNGV. CDR3 nucleotides: TGTGCCAGCAGGGGACTCGGGGGGGCGTATTACGAGCAGTACTTC. This codes for CASRGLGGAYYEQYF.

This clone was observed once. The chain combines TRBV4-3 with TRBJ1-3, with 7 bases aligning to TRBD1. This CDR3 is 15 amino acids long. V gave up 4 bases and J gave up 4 bases; unmatched junction bases: 7. The germline V gene encodes CDR1 LGHNA and CDR2 YSLEER. The CDR3 protein is CASSPSTGSGNTIYF. The DNA of the CDR3 is TGCGCCAGCAGCCCGTCGACAGGGAGCGGAAACACCATATATTTT.

The rearrangement joins TRBV5-1 to TRBJ1-1; D is unclear. Per germline, CDR1 SGHRS and CDR2 YFSETQ. The V gene lost 2 bases and the J gene lost 7 bases, with 9 bases spanning the gap. CDR3 size: 12 residues. The CDR3 bases are TGCGCCAGCAGCTTAGACTCGGGTGAAGCTTTCTTT. Translating it yields CASSLDSGEAFF.

This clone appeared once. The chain links TRBV9 to TRBJ2-7; maybe TRBD1 (6 bases). The CDR3 loop spans 17 amino acids. Per germline, CDR1 SGDLS and CDR2 YYNGEE. The germline V and J ends were trimmed by 4 bases and 0 bases, with 20 bases remaining between them. The chain's CDR3 is CASSPPEGTTYSYEQYF. The DNA of the CDR3 is TGTGCCAGCAGCCCCCCAGAGGGGACAACCTACTCCTACGAGCAGTACTTC.

This chain uses TRBV5-1 with TRBJ2-3, with 8 bases aligning to TRBD1. J was trimmed by 3 bases and V by 6 bases; bases with no gene match: 3. Germline V gene lookup returns CDR1 SGHRS and CDR2 YFSETQ. The CDR3 contains 13 residues. The CDR3 sequence is CASMRQGTDTQYF. The CDR3 DNA sequence: TGCGCCAGCATGAGACAGGGGACAGATACGCAGTATTTT.

The V call is TRBV11-3, the J call TRBJ2-2; weak D call: TRBD2 (6 bases). CDR1 is SGHNT and CDR2 is YENEEA in the germline V gene. The CDR3 has 14 residues. The V and J ends lost 5 bases and 6 bases respectively, with 13 bases between them. The DNA of the CDR3 is TGTGCCAGCAGCCCCGGATGGGGGGCCGGGGAGCTGTTTTTT. Its translation: CASSPGWGAGELFF. The full variable domain, in which reference TRBV11-3 and TRBJ2-2 provide the parts outside the CDR3, is EAGVVQSPRYKIIEKKQPVAFWCNPISGHNTLYWYLQNLGQGPELLIRYENEEAVDDSQLPKDRFSAERLKGVDSTLKIQPAELGDSAVYLCASSPGWGAGELFFGEGSRLTVL.

The chain recombines TRBV27 with TRBJ1-3; 7 bases are a match to TRBD1. V lost 5 bases and J lost 3; bases outside the gene matches: 10. This CDR3 contains 16 residues. The germline gives CDR1 MNHEY, CDR2 SMNVEV (reference sequence). In DNA form, the CDR3 reads TGTGCCAGCAGTCCCTCACCGACAGGGCTTGGAAACACCATATATTTT. Protein: CASSPSPTGLGNTIYF.

This chain links TRBV29-1 with TRBJ1-1; 8 bases agree with TRBD1. The CDR3 length is 13 residues. Per the germline V gene, CDR1 is SQVTM and CDR2 is ANQGSEA. Losses at the gene ends were 6 bases for V and 4 bases for J; bases not matched to a gene: 7. Written as DNA, the CDR3 is TGCAGCGTGACCACCGACAGGGGCACTGAAGCTTTCTTT. Its protein is CSVTTDRGTEAFF.

This chain connects TRBV18 to TRBJ2-1; a weak D match, TRBD1 (5 bases). In germline, CDR1 is KGHSH, CDR2 LQKENI. CDR3 length equals 17 residues. V lost 5 bases, J lost 3 bases, and 20 bases lay in between. CDR3 bases: TGTGCCAGCTCAACCAAAAGTTCAGGGCGGATCTACAATGAGCAGTTCTTC. This translates into CASSTKSSGRIYNEQFF.

This clone was observed a single time. The chain carries TRBV5-8 and TRBJ2-2; D may be TRBD1 (6 bases). V shed 4 bases and J shed 0 bases, with 10 bases lying between them. This CDR3 has 15 amino acids. Germline assignment: CDR1 SGHTS and CDR2 YDEGEE. As DNA, the CDR3 is TGTGCCAGCAGCACGGGGACAACGAACACCGGGGAGCTGTTTTTT. It is translated as CASSTGTTNTGELFF.

This clone occurred once. The rearrangement joins TRBV7-9 to TRBJ1-2; TRBD1 matches at 8 bases. The trim removed 3 bases at V and 2 bases at J, leaving 8 bases unmatched. Germline V gene data show CDR1 as SEHNR and CDR2 as FQNEAQ (reference sequence). The CDR3 consists of 16 residues. In DNA, the CDR3 is TGTGCCAGCAGCTTTAAAGGACAGGGTCGGAACTATGGCTACACCTTC. This translates into CASSFKGQGRNYGYTF.

This clone has more than one count but fewer than ten. The chain joins TRBV12-1 to TRBJ1-1. TRBV12-1 constitutes a pseudogene. The CDR3 length is 16 residues. CDR3 amino acids: CASSFVGGEGNTEAFF. CDR3 DNA sequence: TGTGCCAGCAGCTTTGTCGGTGGAGAGGGGAACACTGAAGCTTTCTTT.

V gene TRBV5-1 combines with J gene TRBJ1-3; tentatively, D is TRBD1 (5 bases). The CDR3 runs to 15 residues. V was clipped by 0 bases and J by 3 bases, with 10 bases between them. The germline V gene encodes CDR1 SGHRS and CDR2 YFSETQ. CDR3 coding DNA: TGCGCCAGCAGCTTGGGGCAGGGTGTTGGAAACACCATATATTTT. Protein: CASSLGQGVGNTIYF.

In its sample, this clone was seen once. The chain links TRBV6-5 to TRBJ2-3; TRBD2 agrees at 10 bases. The CDR3 runs to 15 residues. The V gene end was trimmed by 7 bases and the J gene end by 1 base; junction bases not matched to a gene: 5. Per germline, CDR1 MNHEY and CDR2 SVGAGI. CDR3 nucleotides: TGTGCCAGCACCCCAGCGGGGGGGGGCACAGATACGCAGTATTTT. It is translated as CASTPAGGGTDTQYF.